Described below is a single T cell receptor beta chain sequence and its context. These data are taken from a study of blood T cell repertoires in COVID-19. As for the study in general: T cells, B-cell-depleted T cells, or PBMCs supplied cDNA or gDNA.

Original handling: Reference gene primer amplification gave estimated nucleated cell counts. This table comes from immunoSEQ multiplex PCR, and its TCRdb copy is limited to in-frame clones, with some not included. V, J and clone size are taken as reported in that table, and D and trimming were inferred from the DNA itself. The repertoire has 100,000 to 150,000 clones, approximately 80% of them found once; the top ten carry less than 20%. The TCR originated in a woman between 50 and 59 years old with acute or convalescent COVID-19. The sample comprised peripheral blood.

The CDR3 protein is CASSQDRTGVSYGYTF. CDR3 in DNA: TGTGCCAGCAGCCAAGACCGGACAGGGGTGAGCTATGGCTACACCTTC. The chain joins TRBV4-2 to TRBJ1-2; 9 nucleotides match TRBD1. J gave up 4 bases and V 0 bases, and 6 bases lay outside the gene matches. CDR1 and CDR2 from the germline V gene are LGHNA and YNFKEQ. The CDR3 is 16 amino acids.